This T cell receptor beta chain appears in the sequencing data of a study of T cell repertoires in cytomegalovirus infection. Overall study context: Both a matching HLA type and CMV infection were indicated by public TCR beta signatures.

CDR1 and CDR2 from the germline V gene are SGHVS and FNYEAQ. The germline V and J ends were trimmed by 3 bases and 6 bases, with 8 bases remaining between them. The CDR3 spans 13 residues. Each CDR3 protein gets one entry after TCRdb re-called the reads with MiXCR. This repertoire shows some 350,000 distinct CDR3 sequences, roughly 34% found once; its top ten account for less than 15%. Notes on this clonotype: The target antigen is unknown.

The J gene is TRBJ2-2, the V gene TRBV7-6, with D unresolved. This receptor was taken from a human donor in good health (CMV status not recorded). Some clones in this sample may be carry-over from other donors' samples. Sample: cultured PBMCs, taken from culture after CMV antigen stimulation. The CDR3 is CASSFIRAGELFF. CDR3 nucleotide sequence: TGTGCCAGCAGCTTTATTCGGGCCGGGGAGCTGTTTTTT.